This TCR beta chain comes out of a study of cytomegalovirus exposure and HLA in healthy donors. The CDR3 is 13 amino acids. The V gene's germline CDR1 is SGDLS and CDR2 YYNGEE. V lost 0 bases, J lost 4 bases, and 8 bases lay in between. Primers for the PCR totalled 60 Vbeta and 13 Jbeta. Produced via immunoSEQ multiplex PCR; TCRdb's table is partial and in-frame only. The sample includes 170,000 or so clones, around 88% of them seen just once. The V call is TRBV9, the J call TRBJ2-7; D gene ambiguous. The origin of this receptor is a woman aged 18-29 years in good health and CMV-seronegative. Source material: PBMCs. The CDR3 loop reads CASSVVVSYEQYF. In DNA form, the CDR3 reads TGTGCCAGCAGCGTAGTGGTTAGTTACGAGCAGTACTTC.